The 6 T cell receptor beta chains below all came from one sample that was sequenced in a study of cytomegalovirus exposure and HLA in healthy donors. Vbeta (60) and Jbeta (13) primers were used in the PCR. The protocol was immunoSEQ multiplex PCR, while the TCRdb copy is restricted to in-frame clones and leaves out a portion. Here the sample table reports approximately 34,000 clones. The sample consisted of PBMCs. The source of these receptors is a woman in her thirties or forties in good health and CMV-seropositive.

The chain carries TRBV14 and TRBJ1-1; tentative D call: TRBD1 (6 bases). Germline V gene sequence: CDR1 SGHDN, CDR2 FVKESK. The CDR3 spans 11 residues. Trimming pared 9 bases from V and 4 bases from J, leaving 9 bases between. The CDR3 region is CARRGGTEAFF. In nucleotides, the CDR3 is TGTGCCAGAAGGGGGGGCACTGAAGCTTTCTTT.

The chain links TRBV7-3 to TRBJ2-3; D uncertain. V was trimmed by 2 bases and J by 0 bases, leaving 18 bases between them. Germline V lookup: CDR1 SGHTA, CDR2 FQGTGA. The CDR3 has 18 amino acids. CDR3: CASSLVGRLVGSTDTQYF. The CDR3 DNA sequence: TGTGCCAGCAGCTTAGTTGGTCGGCTAGTAGGTAGCACAGATACGCAGTATTTT.

V usage is TRBV5-4 and J usage is TRBJ1-2; 11 bases map to TRBD1. Per germline, CDR1 SGHNT and CDR2 YYREEE (reference sequence). This CDR3 spans 14 amino acids. The junction had 1 base not matched to a gene; V was cut back by 3 bases and J by 3 bases. CDR3 nucleotides: TGTGCCAGCAGCTCGGGACAGGGGGACTATGGCTACACCTTC. Translation gives CASSSGQGDYGYTF.

The chain uses TRBV5-1 and TRBJ1-6; 12 bases match TRBD1. Germline CDR1 and CDR2: SGHRS and YFSETQ. V lost 4 bases to trimming and J lost 10 bases; unmatched junction nucleotides: 6. CDR3 size: 15 residues. The chain's CDR3 is CASSPGQGARSPLHF. CDR3 coding DNA: TGCGCCAGCAGCCCGGGACAGGGGGCTCGGTCACCCCTCCACTTT.

The chain is built from TRBV29-1 and TRBJ2-2; 9 nucleotides line up with TRBD1. The CDR3 spans 13 residues. CDR1 and CDR2 from the germline V gene are SQVTM and ANQGSEA. V trimming: 5 bases; J trimming: 5 bases; junction bases outside the gene matches: 3. CDR3 loop: CSVRQGGTGELFF. The DNA of the CDR3 is TGCAGCGTTCGACAGGGGGGTACCGGGGAGCTGTTTTTT.

This sequence joins TRBV5-1 and TRBJ2-5, with 10 bases identical to TRBD1. This CDR3 is built from 16 residues. The V gene's germline CDR1 is SGHRS and CDR2 YFSETQ. Trimming cost V 0 bases and J 1 base; bases outside gene matches: 3. For the CDR3, the DNA is TGCGCCAGCAGCTTGGAAGGACAGGGGGTCCAAGAGACCCAGTACTTC. It yields the protein CASSLEGQGVQETQYF.